This T cell receptor (beta chain) was identified in a study of cytomegalovirus exposure and HLA in healthy donors. Germline V gene sequence: CDR1 MNHNS, CDR2 SASEGT. There are 15 residues in the CDR3. The V and J ends lost 7 bases and 2 bases, in that order; junction bases with no gene match: 3. Study-level results: In an earlier analysis, productive rearrangement rates for most beta V segments clustered near 87% or 30%.

In the PCR, 60 Vbeta and 13 Jbeta primers were used. Libraries were prepared by immunoSEQ multiplex PCR; TCRdb keeps only in-frame clonotypes and omits some of them. Of 55,000 to 75,000 clones listed, around four fifths are singletons. As concerns this clone: The antigen remains undetermined.

The sequence was collected from a girl aged 5-17 years in good health and CMV-seropositive. Sequenced sample: PBMCs. The chain recombines TRBV6-1 with TRBJ2-5, with TRBD2 matching over 14 bases. The CDR3 bases are TGTGCCAGCAAGGGACTAGCGGGGGCGCAAGAGACCCAGTACTTC. The encoded protein is CASKGLAGAQETQYF.